This section outlines one T cell receptor (beta chain) sequence together with its context. Here immunoSEQ multiplex PCR was the method, and the copy in TCRdb shows in-frame clones only, minus some. The sample lists about 73,000 clones; 86% were seen once. This sample is drawn from a study of OX40 agonist ivuxolimab in advanced cancers. The CDR3 length is 15 residues. Germline V lookup: CDR1 MDHEN, CDR2 SYDVKM. V shed 3 bases and J shed 0 bases, with 9 bases lying between them. The sequencing used CD4+ or CD8+ T cells sorted from blood, collected in a trial of the OX40 agonist ivuxolimab. The TCR comes from an adult with an advanced solid tumor such as melanoma, head and neck, liver or kidney cancer. V gene TRBV28 combines with J gene TRBJ1-3; possible D gene TRBD1, 6 bases. CDR3: CASSFDRRSGNTIYF. The CDR3 DNA follows: TGTGCCAGCAGTTTTGACAGGCGCTCTGGAAACACCATATATTTT.